This TCR beta chain was captured in a study of T cell responses to AZD1222 COVID-19 vaccine. Trimming took 11 bases from V and 1 from J; bases not matched to a gene: 5. The CDR3 has 13 amino acids. CDR1 and CDR2 (germline): SNHLY, FYNNEI. The assay was immunoSEQ multiplex PCR, and TCRdb's table has in-frame clones only and misses some. The sample includes approximately 110,000 clones, about 87% seen only once; the top ten take roughly 4%. Sequencing used peripheral blood, obtained on day 0 of AZD1222 vaccination. V gene TRBV2 combines with J gene TRBJ2-5; 9 nucleotides agree with TRBD1. This TCR was recovered from an adult in good health. The CDR3 nucleotides are TGTGCCGTAGGGGACAGGGTCCAAGAGACCCAGTACTTC. It encodes CAVGDRVQETQYF.